This TCR beta chain comes out of a study of OX40 agonist ivuxolimab in advanced cancers. For the study at large: Patients with hepatocellular carcinoma, melanoma, renal cell or head and neck cancer made up the dose-escalation patients. Two cutaneous melanoma patients and one hepatocellular carcinoma patient, three in all, had partial responses.

Here immunoSEQ multiplex PCR was the method, and the copy in TCRdb shows in-frame clones only, minus some. The table has under 100,000 clones, 75% to 90% seen once. If patients had autoimmune disease history or systemic immunosuppression, they were excluded. Blood sampling was done at baseline, cycle 4 day 1, and cycle 7 day 1. The material sequenced was CD4+ or CD8+ T cells sorted from blood, taken in a trial of the OX40 agonist ivuxolimab. The clonotype comes from an adult with an advanced solid tumor such as melanoma, head and neck, liver or kidney cancer.

CDR3 in DNA: TGTGCCAGCTCACCGTCGGGGGCAGGGATGAACACTGAAGCTTTCTTT. Protein product: CASSPSGAGMNTEAFF. The chain combines TRBV18 with TRBJ1-1; D perhaps matches TRBD1 (6 bases). The CDR3 runs 16 residues. CDR1 and CDR2 from the germline V gene are KGHSH and LQKENI. Trimming shortened V by 3 bases and J by 0 bases, and 14 bases separated the two germline ends.